The T cell receptor (beta chain) described here comes from a study of blood T cells in healthy people across ages. From germline, CDR1 is DFQATT and CDR2 SNEGSKA (reference sequence). There are 16 residues in the CDR3. The trim removed 3 bases at V and 3 bases at J, leaving 12 bases unmatched. Peripheral blood was drawn, about 10 milliliters per donor. This clonotype has only a few counts. Its antigen is as yet unknown. The authors ran a second PCR of 7 to 11 cycles using a sample-barcoded 5' primer and a J-beta primer mix. MiXCR, run by TCRdb on the 5' RACE reads, gives a single entry per CDR3 protein. Of about 1.8 million distinct CDR3 sequences in the sample, around 48% are singletons; the top ten hold around 2.1%. Study conclusions and caveats: Older age went with lower TCR beta diversity per million T cells, in a roughly linear way. Estimated diversity that came from one million T cells was considered an underestimate.

V and J are TRBV20-1 and TRBJ2-3; 7 bases match TRBD1. The TCR comes from a woman in her 40s in good health. The sample was blood. Written as DNA, the CDR3 is TGCAGTGCTAGCGACCGACAGGGATCCCTAACAGATACGCAGTATTTT. It encodes CSASDRQGSLTDTQYF.